These 8 T cell receptor beta chains came from one sample sequenced in a study of cytomegalovirus exposure and HLA in healthy donors. TCRdb's table, derived via immunoSEQ multiplex PCR, lists solely in-frame clones and lacks some. The top ten clones hold around 0.7% of a sample with 130,000 to 150,000 clones, 80% to 95% of them seen once. Material: PBMCs. The receptor source for this set is a man younger than 35 in good health and CMV-seronegative.

This clone was recorded only once. V usage is TRBV10-2 and J usage is TRBJ2-7; the D is unclear. CDR1 and CDR2 (germline): WSHSY, SAAADI. The CDR3 contains 15 residues. V lost 0 bases and J lost 3, with 12 bases in between. The CDR3 loop reads CASSESAVRIYEQYF. As DNA, the CDR3 is TGCGCCAGCAGTGAGTCGGCAGTTCGAATCTACGAGCAGTACTTC.

There are a few counts of this clone. The rearrangement joins TRBV11-2 to TRBJ2-2; 10 nucleotides align to TRBD1. J lost 5 bases, V lost 5 bases, and 14 bases had no gene match. Germline loops: CDR1 SGHAT, CDR2 FQNNGV. This CDR3 is 18 amino acids long. The CDR3 DNA sequence: TGTGCCAGCAGCCGCCGGCCGGGACAGGGGACTGAAACCGGGGAGCTGTTTTTT. Protein sequence: CASSRRPGQGTETGELFF.

DNA for the CDR3: TGTGCCAGCAGCGAACACACTGGTTACAGGGGGCCCCAAGGGGGCCAGTACTTC. This sequence encodes CASSEHTGYRGPQGGQYF. V is TRBV13 and J is TRBJ2-5; 9 bases are a match to TRBD1. This CDR3 region has 18 residues. V trimming: 5 bases; J trimming: 10 bases; junction bases outside the gene matches: 23. Per the germline V gene, CDR1 is PRHDT and CDR2 is FYEKMQ (reference sequence).

This clone was detected once. The chain recombines TRBV27 with TRBJ2-3, with TRBD1 matching 7 bases. CDR1 and CDR2 (germline): MNHEY, SMNVEV (reference sequence). This CDR3 spans 13 amino acids. V lost 3 bases to trimming and J lost 4 bases; unmatched junction nucleotides: 1. The CDR3: CASSFTGADTQYF. The CDR3 bases are TGTGCCAGCAGTTTTACAGGGGCAGATACGCAGTATTTT.

This clone is a singleton in its sample. This rearrangement joins TRBV30 to TRBJ2-7, with TRBD2 as a possible D gene (6 bases). CDR1 is GTSNPN and CDR2 is SVGIG in the germline V gene (reference sequence). The germline V and J ends were trimmed by 3 bases and 3 bases, with 12 bases remaining between them. CDR3 length: 13 amino acids. The CDR3 nucleotides are TGTGCCTGGAGGTCAGGGACTTGCTACGAGCAGTACTTC. This sequence encodes CAWRSGTCYEQYF.

The chain joins TRBV7-2 to TRBJ2-4, with a tentative D call TRBD2 (5 bases). The CDR3 has 17 residues. V lost 6 bases, J lost 0 bases, and 18 bases lay in between. Germline V gives CDR1 SGHTA, CDR2 FQGNSA. This CDR3 reads CASSHGGLTLAKNIQYF. Here the CDR3 DNA reads TGTGCCAGCAGTCACGGAGGACTGACCCTAGCCAAAAACATTCAGTACTTC.

This clone showed up just a few times. The V and J genes are TRBV5-1 and TRBJ2-5, with 8 positions matching TRBD2. There are 16 residues in the CDR3. Germline V CDR1 and CDR2: SGHRS, YFSETQ. The V and J ends lost 4 bases and 1 base, in that order; junction bases with no gene match: 9. CDR3 amino acids: CASSPGGGSIQETQYF. The CDR3, as DNA: TGCGCCAGCAGCCCAGGCGGGGGGTCGATCCAAGAGACCCAGTACTTC.

V and J are TRBV5-6 and TRBJ2-7, with TRBD1 matching 9 bases. The CDR3 is 14 residues long. Germline CDR1 is SGHDT and CDR2 is YYEEEE. V lost 3 bases and J lost 2; bases outside the gene matches: 3. The CDR3, as DNA: TGTGCCAGCAGCTCGGGACAGGGTACCTACGAGCAGTACGTC. Its translation: CASSSGQGTYEQYV.